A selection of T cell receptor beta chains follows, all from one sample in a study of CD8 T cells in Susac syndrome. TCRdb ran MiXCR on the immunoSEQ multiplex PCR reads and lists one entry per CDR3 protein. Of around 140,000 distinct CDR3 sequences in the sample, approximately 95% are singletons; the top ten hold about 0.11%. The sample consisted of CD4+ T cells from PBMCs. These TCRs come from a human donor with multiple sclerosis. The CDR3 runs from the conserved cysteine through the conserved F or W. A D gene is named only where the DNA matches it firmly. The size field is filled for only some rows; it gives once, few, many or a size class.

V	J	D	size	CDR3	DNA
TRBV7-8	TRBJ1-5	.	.	CASSIFDRIYSNQPQHF	TGTGCCAGCAGCATCTTCGACAGGATTTATAGCAATCAGCCCCAGCATTTT
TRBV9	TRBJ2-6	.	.	CASSVQSSGANVLTF	TGTGCCAGCAGCGTACAGAGCTCTGGGGCCAACGTCCTGACTTTC
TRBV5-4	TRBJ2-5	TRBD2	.	CASSRGGLQETQYF	TGTGCCAGCAGCCGGGGGGGCCTACAAGAGACCCAGTACTTC
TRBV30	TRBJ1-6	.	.	CAWRGSSSNVSPLHF	TGTGCCTGGAGAGGGTCCAGTTCAAATGTTTCACCCCTCCACTTT
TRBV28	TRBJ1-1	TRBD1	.	CASSLLTGGTEAFF	TGTGCCAGCAGTCTACTGACAGGGGGCACTGAAGCTTTCTTT
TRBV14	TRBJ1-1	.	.	CASSQMAGPGLSRPFF	TGTGCCAGCAGCCAAATGGCCGGGCCAGGACTCTCGAGACCTTTCTTT
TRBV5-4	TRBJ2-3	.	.	CASRHPLGDTQYF	TGTGCCAGCAGACACCCTCTTGGGGATACGCAGTATTTT
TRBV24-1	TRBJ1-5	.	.	CATSGRGGSNQPQHF	TGTGCCACCAGTGGTAGAGGCGGTAGCAATCAGCCCCAGCATTTT
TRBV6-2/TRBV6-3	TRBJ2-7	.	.	CASSALDGPYEQYF	TGTGCCAGCAGCGCCTTGGACGGCCCCTACGAGCAGTACTTC
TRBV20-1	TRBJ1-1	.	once	CSARARQRVPNTEAFF	TGCAGTGCTAGAGCTAGACAGCGAGTCCCGAACACTGAAGCTTTCTTT
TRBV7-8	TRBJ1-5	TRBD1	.	CASSSGGAGNQPQHF	TGTGCCAGCAGCTCAGGGGGCGCGGGCAATCAGCCCCAGCATTTT
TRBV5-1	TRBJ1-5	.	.	CASSLVSGSNQPQHF	TGCGCCAGCAGCTTGGTATCGGGTAGCAATCAGCCCCAGCATTTT
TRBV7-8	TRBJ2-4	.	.	CASSLGPPAGWSIQYF	TGTGCCAGCAGCCTCGGCCCTCCGGCAGGCTGGAGCATTCAGTACTTC
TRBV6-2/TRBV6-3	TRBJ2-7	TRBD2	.	CASSTGTRGYYEQYF	TGTGCCAGCAGCACCGGGACTAGAGGGTACTACGAGCAGTACTTC
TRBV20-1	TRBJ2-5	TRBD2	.	CSAPRGPAGGGQETQYF	TGCAGTGCTCCCAGAGGCCCAGCGGGGGGGGGCCAAGAGACCCAGTACTTC
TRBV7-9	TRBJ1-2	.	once	CASSLGAGYYGYTF	TGTGCCAGCAGCTTAGGGGCGGGGTACTATGGCTACACCTTC
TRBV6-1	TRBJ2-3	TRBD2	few	CASSLLREGLGITDTQYF	TGTGCCAGCAGTCTCCTCCGGGAGGGCCTCGGAATCACAGATACGCAGTATTTT
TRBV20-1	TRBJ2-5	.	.	CSAGSGETQYF	TGCAGTGCAGGGTCGGGAGAGACCCAGTACTTC
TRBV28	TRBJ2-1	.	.	CASNQQAKGDEQFF	TGTGCCAGCAATCAACAGGCCAAGGGCGATGAGCAGTTCTTC
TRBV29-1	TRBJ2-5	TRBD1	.	CSAHGQRTGRKTQYF	TGCAGCGCCCACGGCCAGCGGACAGGGAGGAAGACCCAGTACTTC
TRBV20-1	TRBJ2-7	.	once	CSAPDVTRYEQYF	TGCAGTGCTCCCGATGTTACGCGGTACGAGCAGTACTTC
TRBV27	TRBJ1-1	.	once	CASSLFPGNTEAFF	TGTGCCAGCAGTTTATTTCCAGGGAACACTGAAGCTTTCTTT
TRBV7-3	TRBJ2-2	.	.	CASSATLAASLGELFF	TGTGCCAGCAGCGCCACACTGGCAGCGTCCCTCGGGGAGCTGTTTTTT
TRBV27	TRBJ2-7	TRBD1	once	CASRQGSYEQYF	TGTGCCAGTAGACAGGGTTCCTACGAGCAGTACTTC
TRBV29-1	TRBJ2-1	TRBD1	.	CSVQPPAQGIF	TGCAGCGTTCAACCTCCGGCACAGGGGATCTTC
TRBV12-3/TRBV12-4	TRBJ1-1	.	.	CASSFGAETEAFF	TGTGCCAGCAGTTTCGGGGCAGAAACTGAAGCTTTCTTT
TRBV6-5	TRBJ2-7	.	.	CASSLRTYSYEQYF	TGTGCCAGCAGTCTCCGGACGTACTCCTACGAGCAGTACTTC
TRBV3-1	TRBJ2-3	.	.	CASSPRDVDTQYF	TGTGCCAGCAGCCCCCGGGACGTGGATACGCAGTATTTT
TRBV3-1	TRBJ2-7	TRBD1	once	CASSPSPGQVSYEQYF	TGTGCCAGCAGCCCCTCCCCGGGACAGGTTTCCTACGAGCAGTACTTC
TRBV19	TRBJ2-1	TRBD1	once	CASSSSGTGGYNEQFF	TGTGCCAGTAGTTCCTCCGGGACAGGGGGATACAATGAGCAGTTCTTC
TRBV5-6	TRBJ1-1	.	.	CASTPAGRAMMNTEAFF	TGTGCCAGCACCCCGGCGGGCAGGGCGATGATGAACACTGAAGCTTTCTTT